This T cell receptor beta chain was profiled in a study of T cell responses to AZD1222 COVID-19 vaccine. Findings and limits, study-wide: Spike-specific TCR breadth rose after two AZD1222 doses, and depth rose as well. At baseline, just 6 or 7 AZD1222 recipients tested seropositive.

The protocol was immunoSEQ multiplex PCR, while the TCRdb copy is restricted to in-frame clones and leaves out a portion. Here the sample spans some 110,000 clones, roughly 91% being singletons. V was shortened by 5 bases and J by 0 bases, with 7 bases between the two germline ends. CDR1 and CDR2 from the germline V gene are MNHEY and SVGEGT. This CDR3 spans 13 amino acids. This clone was counted a single time. Its antigen is unidentified. The sequenced sample was peripheral blood, obtained 28 days after the second AZD1222 dose. The TCR was taken from an adult who received the AZD1222 COVID-19 vaccine. This rearrangement joins TRBV6-2 or TRBV6-3 to TRBJ1-2; D is ambiguous. Written as DNA, the CDR3 is TGTGCCAGCAGTCGGGATACTAACTATGGCTACACCTTC. Translation gives CASSRDTNYGYTF.